This passage covers 19 T cell receptor beta chains from one sample sequenced in a study of beta chain features in type 1 diabetes. Every bit of the isolated RNA underwent reverse transcription, so sequencing read expressed TCRB transcripts. The repertoire was sequenced with immunoSEQ multiplex PCR; TCRdb's copy has only in-frame clones and lacks some. The table records approximately 250,000 clones, roughly 15% of them present only once. The specimen sequenced was naive CD4+ T cells from blood. All receptors come from a woman aged 40 to 50 in good health.

This clone was seen more than once but under ten times. This chain links TRBV13 with TRBJ2-7; D gene unclear. CDR3 length equals 16 residues. V was cut by 0 bases and J by 2 bases, with 14 bases left in between. CDR1 PRHDT and CDR2 FYEKMQ come from the germline V gene (reference sequence). The CDR3 coding sequence is TGTGCCAGCAGCTTAGGCCTTCTTCGACATCCCTACGAGCAGTACTTC. Its protein product is CASSLGLLRHPYEQYF.

This clone has just a few counts. This chain connects TRBV29-1 to TRBJ1-1; TRBD1 agrees at 9 bases. V lost 7 bases and J lost 4; bases outside the gene matches: 4. Per germline, CDR1 SQVTM and CDR2 ANQGSEA. The CDR3 loop spans 12 amino acids. Here the CDR3 reads CSGDRVGTEAFF. The CDR3 nucleotides read TGCAGCGGGGACAGGGTGGGCACTGAAGCTTTCTTT. Using reference TRBV29-1 and TRBJ1-1 for the parts outside the CDR3, the full variable domain is SAVISQKPSRDICQRGTSLTIQCQVDSQVTMMFWYRQQPGQSLTLIATANQGSEATYESGFVIDKFPISRPNLTFSTLTVSNMSPEDSSIYLCSGDRVGTEAFFGQGTRLTVV.

This chain links TRBV9 with TRBJ2-1, with 8 bases that match TRBD2. CDR1 is SGDLS, CDR2 YYNGEE, per germline. Trimming at V came to 3 bases and at J to 9 bases, leaving 2 bases not matched to a gene. This CDR3 spans 12 amino acids. The CDR3 protein is CASSEAGVEQFF. The CDR3 nucleotides are TGTGCCAGCAGCGAAGCGGGGGTTGAGCAGTTCTTC.

V usage is TRBV5-5 and J usage is TRBJ1-2; 7 bases agree with TRBD1. Germline assignment: CDR1 SGHKS and CDR2 YYEKEE (reference sequence). The CDR3 length is 13 residues. The trim removed 2 bases at V and 7 bases at J, leaving 5 bases unmatched. CDR3 nucleotides: TGTGCCAGCAGCTTTACCAACAGGGGTGGCTACACCTTC. This encodes CASSFTNRGGYTF.

The chain uses TRBV18 and TRBJ1-2, with a possible D match to TRBD1 (5 bases). V was clipped by 1 base and J by 0 bases, with 12 bases between them. CDR3 length: 16 amino acids. Looked up from germline, CDR1 is KGHSH and CDR2 is LQKENI. The CDR3 sequence: CASSPQRQLANYGYTF. The DNA of the CDR3 is TGTGCCAGCTCACCACAGCGACAGCTAGCTAACTATGGCTACACCTTC. The whole variable domain, filled in from reference TRBV18 and TRBJ1-2, reads NAGVMQNPRHLVRRRGQEARLRCSPMKGHSHVYWYRQLPEEGLKFMVYLQKENIIDESGMPKERFSAEFPKEGPSILRIQQVVRGDSAAYFCASSPQRQLANYGYTFGSGTRLTVV.

This clone was seen more than once but under ten times. J is TRBJ2-7 and V is TRBV6-5, with D possibly matching TRBD2 (5 bases). Per germline, CDR1 MNHEY and CDR2 SVGAGI. V was shortened by 5 bases and J by 5 bases, with 13 bases between the two germline ends. This CDR3 has 13 residues. The CDR3 region is CASSEYGRDEQYF. Here the CDR3 DNA reads TGTGCCAGCAGTGAATATGGGCGGGACGAGCAGTACTTC.

This clone was observed a few times. J is TRBJ2-7 and V is TRBV19; D unresolved. The CDR3 length is 12 residues. Germline V gene lookup returns CDR1 LNHDA and CDR2 SQIVND (reference sequence). V was cut by 5 bases and J by 3 bases, with 8 bases left in between. The CDR3 loop is CASSLSGYEQYF. The CDR3, as DNA: TGTGCCAGTAGTCTTTCAGGCTACGAGCAGTACTTC.

V gene TRBV9 combines with J gene TRBJ2-3; no clear D. Germline CDR1 is SGDLS and CDR2 is YYNGEE. The CDR3 sequence is 12 residues long. V gave up 4 bases and J gave up 2 bases, with 5 bases separating them. This CDR3 is CASSRLTDTQYF. CDR3 nucleotides: TGTGCCAGCAGCCGTCTCACAGATACGCAGTATTTT.

V is TRBV19 and J is TRBJ2-7, with D perhaps TRBD1 (6 bases). With 4 bases removed from V and 2 bases from J, the gap between germline ends came to 15 bases. The CDR3 consists of 15 residues. Germline CDR1 reads LNHDA; CDR2 reads SQIVND (reference sequence). In DNA form, the CDR3 reads TGTGCCAGTAGTAGGGACACAGGGAACCCCTACGAGCAGTACTTC. Amino acid sequence: CASSRDTGNPYEQYF.

The V gene is TRBV5-6, the J gene TRBJ1-1; D call uncertain. Germline CDR1 reads SGHDT; CDR2 reads YYEEEE. The CDR3 runs to 18 residues. V was pared by 5 bases and J by 1 base, with 24 bases between. The CDR3 DNA follows: TGTGCCAGCAGGGAGCCGTGGCCTCCTCGGTACCGGAACACTGAAGCTTTCTTT. Translating gives CASREPWPPRYRNTEAFF. The variable domain in full, completed from reference TRBV5-6 and TRBJ1-1, reads DAGVTQSPTHLIKTRGQQVTLRCSPKSGHDTVSWYQQALGQGPQFIFQYYEEEERQRGNFPDRFSGHQFPNYSSELNVNALLLGDSALYLCASREPWPPRYRNTEAFFGQGTRLTVV.

V is TRBV6-6 and J is TRBJ2-2, with D possibly TRBD1 on 5 matching bases. The CDR3 runs 15 residues. CDR1 MNHNY and CDR2 SVGAGI come from the germline V gene (reference sequence). The ends were cut back, 8 bases at V and 5 bases at J, with 18 bases in the middle. The CDR3 DNA follows: TGTGCCAGCGGGATGGGCAGGGTTGTGACCGGGGAGCTGTTTTTT. Translating gives CASGMGRVVTGELFF.

In this sample, this clone turned up a few times. V usage is TRBV11-2 and J usage is TRBJ1-2; tentative D call: TRBD1 (5 bases). The CDR3 contains 13 residues. The V gene's germline CDR1 is SGHAT and CDR2 FQNNGV. V lost 5 bases and J 8 bases, leaving 15 bases between the germline ends. CDR3 residues: CASSHGGSLGYTF. In nucleotides, the CDR3 is TGTGCCAGCAGCCACGGGGGAAGTTTGGGCTACACCTTC. Variable domain in full (rest from reference TRBV11-2 and TRBJ1-2): EAGVAQSPRYKIIEKRQSVAFWCNPISGHATLYWYQQILGQGPKLLIQFQNNGVVDDSQLPKDRFSAERLKGVDSTLKIQPAKLEDSAVYLCASSHGGSLGYTFGSGTRLTVV.

This clone was seen at least ten times. The chain uses TRBV4-3 and TRBJ2-3; tentatively, D is TRBD1 (5 bases). The CDR3 runs to 15 residues. Trimming removed 4 bases from V and 4 bases from J, with 15 bases in between. CDR1 is LGHNA and CDR2 is YSLEER in the germline V gene. CDR3: CASSRTTGAADTQYF. The CDR3 DNA reads TGCGCCAGCAGCCGGACAACTGGGGCGGCAGATACGCAGTATTTT.

The CDR3 DNA follows: TGTGCCAGCAGGAACGTGGGAGGGTGGAATGAGCAGTTCTTC. It yields the protein CASRNVGGWNEQFF. The chain is built from TRBV7-2 and TRBJ2-1; 7 positions agree with TRBD2. Germline V gene data show CDR1 as SGHTA and CDR2 as FQGNSA. V dropped 6 bases and J dropped 7; count of bases not matched to a gene: 9. CDR3 length: 14 amino acids.

The chain recombines TRBV5-1 with TRBJ2-2, with unresolved D. Trimming stripped 1 base from V and 2 bases from J, with 9 bases between. Germline loops: CDR1 SGHRS, CDR2 YFSETQ. CDR3 size: 15 residues. This chain's CDR3 is CASSLPGRNTGELFF. CDR3 nucleotides: TGCGCCAGCAGCTTGCCTGGCAGAAACACCGGGGAGCTGTTTTTT.

The sample holds a few counts of this clone. The chain employs TRBV19 and TRBJ2-2; 12 bases are a match to TRBD2. CDR1 and CDR2 from the germline V gene are LNHDA and SQIVND (reference sequence). This CDR3 contains 18 residues. V shed 6 bases, J shed 4 bases, and the junction held 12 bases outside the gene matches. The CDR3, as DNA: TGTGCCAGTAGGAGTCTAGCGGGGGGGCTGTCAAGCACCGGGGAGCTGTTTTTT. Translation gives CASRSLAGGLSSTGELFF.

This clone was counted a few times. This sequence joins TRBV6-5 and TRBJ1-5; 10 nucleotides align to TRBD1. Per germline, CDR1 MNHEY and CDR2 SVGAGI. This CDR3 has 15 amino acids. V gave up 5 bases and J gave up 5 bases; unmatched junction bases: 6. CDR3 region: CASSRQGAGDQPQHF. Here the CDR3 DNA reads TGTGCCAGCAGTAGACAGGGGGCTGGGGATCAGCCCCAGCATTTT.

This clone was counted only a few times. The chain recombines TRBV6-1 with TRBJ2-3, with 7 positions matching TRBD2. CDR1 is MNHNS and CDR2 is SASEGT in the germline V gene. There are 12 residues in the CDR3. The V gene end was trimmed by 4 bases and the J gene end by 10 bases; junction bases not matched to a gene: 5. The CDR3 here is CASSGGLVPQYF. The DNA for the CDR3 is TGTGCCAGCAGTGGCGGACTAGTCCCGCAGTATTTT.

This clone occurred a few times. The rearrangement joins TRBV7-2 to TRBJ2-5, with 7 bases aligning to TRBD2. Germline trimming cut 1 base from V and 5 bases from J; bases unmatched to any gene: 13. CDR1 SGHTA and CDR2 FQGNSA come from the germline V gene. The CDR3 is 17 residues long. For the CDR3, the DNA is TGTGCCAGCAGCTTAGGTAATAGCGGGCCATTTCCGGAGACCCAGTACTTC. The encoded protein is CASSLGNSGPFPETQYF.